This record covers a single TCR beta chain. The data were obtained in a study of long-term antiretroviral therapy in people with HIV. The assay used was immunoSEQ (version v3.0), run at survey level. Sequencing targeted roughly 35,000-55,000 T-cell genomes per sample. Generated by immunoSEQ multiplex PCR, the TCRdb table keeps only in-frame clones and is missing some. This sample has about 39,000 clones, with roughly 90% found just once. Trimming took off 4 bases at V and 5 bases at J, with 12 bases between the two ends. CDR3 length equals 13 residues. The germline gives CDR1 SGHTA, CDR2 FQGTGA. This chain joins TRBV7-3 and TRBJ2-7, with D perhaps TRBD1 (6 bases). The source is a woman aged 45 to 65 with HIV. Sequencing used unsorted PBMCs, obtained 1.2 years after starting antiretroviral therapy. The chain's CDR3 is CASSSYRDHEQYF. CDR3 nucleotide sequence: TGTGCCAGCAGCTCCTACAGGGACCACGAGCAGTACTTC. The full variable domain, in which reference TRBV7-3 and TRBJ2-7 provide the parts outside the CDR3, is GAGVSQTPSNKVTEKGKYVELRCDPISGHTALYWYRQSLGQGPEFLIYFQGTGAADDSGLPNDRFFAVRPEGSVSTLKIQRTERGDSAVYLCASSSYRDHEQYFGPGTRLTVT.